The 27 T cell receptor beta chains in this list originate from one sample, sequenced in a study of CXCR3-negative and CXCR3-positive naive CD8 T cells. Findings and caveats of the study: TRB CDR3 hydrophobicity was greater in CXCR3-positive naive cells than in CXCR3-negative naive cells.

For these TCRs, the target antigens are not known. The study made its TRB cDNA libraries by 5' RACE, adding UMI labels. No DNA is given; TCRdb re-called the 5' RACE reads and lists each CDR3 protein once. The sample's table shows about 92,000 distinct CDR3 sequences. Sequencing input: naive CXCR3+ CD8+ T cells from blood. Subset reported: CD45RO-CCR7+CD27+CD95- naive CD8+ T cells expressing CXCR3 (TNR3+). The receptors were sampled from a human donor in good health. Some clones in this sample may be carry-over from other donors' samples.

The V and J genes are TRBV12-3 or TRBV12-4 and TRBJ1-5; TCRdb lists TRBD1, though no DNA is available to test this call. This CDR3 is 14 amino acids long. The CDR3 loop reads CASSKQGTNQPQHF.

The V gene is TRBV7-9, the J gene TRBJ2-7. This CDR3 contains 14 residues. The germline V gene has CDR1 SEHNR and CDR2 FQNEAQ (reference sequence). CDR3 sequence reads: CASSLPGIYYEQYF.

This sequence joins TRBV7-9 and TRBJ1-1. In germline, CDR1 is SEHNR, CDR2 FQNEAQ (reference sequence). The CDR3 length is 14 residues. CDR3 sequence reads: CASSPARSNTEAFF.

CDR3 loop: CSAEGTDRSYREWGQYF. This chain joins TRBV20-1 and TRBJ2-3; TCRdb designates TRBD1, a call that cannot be tested without DNA. The CDR3 is made up of 17 amino acids. Looked up from germline, CDR1 is DFQATT and CDR2 is SNEGSKA (reference sequence).

The gene calls are TRBV7-3 and TRBJ2-3; TCRdb's assignment of TRBD2 cannot be checked, as there is no DNA. The CDR3 has 13 residues. Germline V CDR1 and CDR2: SGHTA, FQGTGA. The CDR3 loop reads CASSFIAADTQYF. Variable domain in full (rest from reference TRBV7-3 and TRBJ2-3): GAGVSQTPSNKVTEKGKYVELRCDPISGHTALYWYRQSLGQGPEFLIYFQGTGAADDSGLPNDRFFAVRPEGSVSTLKIQRTERGDSAVYLCASSFIAADTQYFGPGTRLTVL.

This chain uses TRBV10-3 with TRBJ2-7; the D call from TCRdb, TRBD1, cannot be confirmed without DNA. CDR1 is ENHRY, CDR2 SYGVKD, per germline. The CDR3 loop spans 15 amino acids. CDR3 region: CAISDPGTGIYEQYF.

V gene TRBV6-2 or TRBV6-3 combines with J gene TRBJ2-2. CDR3 length equals 13 residues. Germline V gene data show CDR1 as MNHEY and CDR2 as SVGEGT. This CDR3 is CASSSTGYRELFF.

The rearrangement links TRBV5-6 to TRBJ2-7; as DNA is missing, the TRBD1 call by TCRdb cannot be tested. The CDR3 runs 14 residues. Germline values: CDR1 SGHDT, CDR2 YYEEEE. CDR3 amino acids: CASAPDRASYEQYF.

The J gene is TRBJ2-7, the V gene TRBV5-1; lacking DNA, the TRBD2 call made by TCRdb goes unchecked. CDR1 is SGHRS, CDR2 YFSETQ, per germline. CDR3 size: 13 residues. CDR3 sequence: CASSLSGAYEQYF.

The chain uses TRBV4-3 and TRBJ2-7; absent DNA, TCRdb's TRBD2 call cannot be checked. CDR1 and CDR2 (germline): LGHNA, YSLEER. The CDR3 loop spans 14 amino acids. The CDR3 loop reads CASSPTSGDYEQYF.

The rearrangement uses TRBV7-7 and TRBJ2-1. The CDR3 has 15 residues. Germline values: CDR1 SSHAT, CDR2 FNYEAQ (reference sequence). The CDR3 sequence is CASSHADSSYNEQFF.

This chain's CDR3 is CATSSWVAGNEKLFF. The chain combines TRBV15 with TRBJ1-4. Germline V gene sequence: CDR1 LNHNV, CDR2 YYDKDF (reference sequence). This CDR3 comprises 15 residues.

The chain carries TRBV5-1 and TRBJ2-1; the D gene TCRdb calls, TRBD2, cannot be checked with no DNA. The germline V gene encodes CDR1 SGHRS and CDR2 YFSETQ. The CDR3 covers 15 residues. CDR3 residues: CASSPLGLPDNEQFF.

The chain joins TRBV4-2 to TRBJ2-7; checking the TCRdb D call of TRBD1 is not possible without DNA. CDR1 is LGHNA and CDR2 is YNFKEQ in the germline V gene. The CDR3 contains 15 residues. The CDR3 spells CASSQGTGTGSEQYF.

The V call is TRBV11-2, the J call TRBJ2-1; TCRdb's assignment of TRBD1 cannot be checked, as there is no DNA. In germline, CDR1 is SGHAT, CDR2 FQNNGV. The CDR3 is made up of 12 amino acids. CDR3 sequence reads: CASQGGPDEQFF.

The V gene is TRBV28, the J gene TRBJ2-1. This CDR3 is 12 amino acids long. Germline assignment: CDR1 MDHEN and CDR2 SYDVKM. Here the CDR3 reads CASSLGGLEQFF.

The V gene is TRBV6-5, the J gene TRBJ2-2; the D call from TCRdb, TRBD2, cannot be confirmed without DNA. Germline V gene data show CDR1 as MNHEY and CDR2 as SVGAGI. The CDR3 sequence is 17 residues long. The CDR3: CASSTGLAEVNAGELFF.

The chain combines TRBV28 with TRBJ2-5; checking the TCRdb D call of TRBD2 is not possible without DNA. Looked up from germline, CDR1 is MDHEN and CDR2 is SYDVKM. This CDR3 comprises 16 residues. This CDR3 is CASSSTLAADQETQYF.

The rearrangement joins TRBV5-1 to TRBJ2-1; checking the TCRdb D call of TRBD1 is not possible without DNA. Germline-derived CDR1 and CDR2 are SGHRS and YFSETQ. The CDR3 spans 17 residues. CDR3 protein: CASSWGPGVSAYNEQFF.

The chain employs TRBV20-1 and TRBJ2-3; as DNA is missing, the TRBD2 call by TCRdb cannot be tested. From germline, CDR1 is DFQATT and CDR2 SNEGSKA (reference sequence). This CDR3 is built from 15 residues. CDR3 sequence: CSAKAGVGLSDTQYF.

The genes are TRBV5-1 and TRBJ2-5; lacking DNA, the TRBD1 call made by TCRdb goes unchecked. Germline loops: CDR1 SGHRS, CDR2 YFSETQ. The length of the CDR3 is 15 residues. The CDR3 region is CASSFTGAAEETQYF. Full variable domain (outside the CDR3, taken from reference TRBV5-1 and TRBJ2-5): KAGVTQTPRYLIKTRGQQVTLSCSPISGHRSVSWYQQTPGQGLQFLFEYFSETQRNKGNFPGRFSGRQFSNSRSEMNVSTLELGDSALYLCASSFTGAAEETQYFGPGTRLLVL.

The CDR3 protein is CASSLMLSVPSTDTQYF. The chain joins TRBV7-2 to TRBJ2-3. Per the germline V gene, CDR1 is SGHTA and CDR2 is FQGNSA. CDR3 length: 17 residues. Looking up the rest from reference TRBV7-2 and TRBJ2-3 gives the full variable domain: GAGVSQSPSNKVTEKGKDVELRCDPISGHTALYWYRQSLGQGLEFLIYFQGNSAPDKSGLPSDRFSAERTGGSVSTLTIQRTQQEDSAVYLCASSLMLSVPSTDTQYFGPGTRLTVL.

The chain recombines TRBV7-2 with TRBJ2-3; TCRdb reports TRBD1, a call that lacks DNA to check it against. Germline-derived CDR1 and CDR2 are SGHTA and FQGNSA. The CDR3 runs 18 residues. CDR3 loop: CASSKSLQGAWSTDTQYF.

The CDR3 sequence: CASSFGTDSAEQYF. The gene calls are TRBV27 and TRBJ2-7; TCRdb reports TRBD1, a call that lacks DNA to check it against. The germline V gene has CDR1 MNHEY and CDR2 SMNVEV (reference sequence). The CDR3 sequence is 14 residues long.

The chain employs TRBV6-6 and TRBJ2-7. The CDR3 totals 15 residues. Germline assignment: CDR1 MNHNY and CDR2 SVGAGI (reference sequence). The CDR3 protein is CASSYDGGSTYEQYF.

The chain is built from TRBV28 and TRBJ1-1; the D gene TCRdb calls, TRBD1, cannot be checked with no DNA. Germline V gives CDR1 MDHEN, CDR2 SYDVKM. This CDR3 is built from 20 residues. The chain's CDR3 is CASSFWGRGRAPDMNTEAFF.

The chain employs TRBV5-1 and TRBJ1-2; TCRdb outputs TRBD1, but without DNA this stays unchecked. Per the germline V gene, CDR1 is SGHRS and CDR2 is YFSETQ. The CDR3 totals 14 residues. The CDR3 reads CASGPPSTERGYTF.